The 9 T cell receptor beta chains below were found in one sample sequenced in a study of cytomegalovirus exposure and HLA in healthy donors. The PCR used 60 Vbeta and 13 Jbeta primers. Data came from immunoSEQ multiplex PCR; TCRdb stores just in-frame clones and leaves some out. The sample lists approximately 200,000 clones, almost 80% occurring once. The specimen sequenced was PBMCs. Receptor source: a man aged 18 to 29 in good health and CMV-seronegative.

The chain couples TRBV7-9 to TRBJ1-5; no clear D. CDR3 length: 15 amino acids. CDR1 and CDR2 (germline): SEHNR, FQNEAQ (reference sequence). The V and J ends lost 6 bases and 4 bases respectively, with 16 bases between them. The CDR3 sequence is CASSSTASSNQPQHF. In nucleotides, the CDR3 is TGTGCCAGCAGTTCGACGGCTAGCTCGAATCAGCCCCAGCATTTT.

The count of this clone is one. The chain couples TRBV5-1 to TRBJ2-3; no firm D call. Germline V gives CDR1 SGHRS, CDR2 YFSETQ. CDR3 length equals 14 residues. Trimming shortened V by 2 bases and J by 1 base, and 8 bases separated the two germline ends. The CDR3 sequence is CASSFNYRTDTQYF. The CDR3 bases are TGCGCCAGCAGCTTTAACTATCGCACAGATACGCAGTATTTT.

This CDR3 reads CASSGRLGRAYEQYF. The DNA for the CDR3 is TGTGCCAGCAGCGGGAGGTTGGGCAGGGCCTACGAGCAGTACTTC. The chain employs TRBV5-6 and TRBJ2-7, with a tentative D call TRBD2 (6 bases). Germline CDR1 SGHDT, CDR2 YYEEEE. The CDR3 runs 15 residues. V lost 4 bases and J 2 bases, leaving 16 bases between the germline ends.

The chain has TRBV11-3 and TRBJ2-7; TRBD2 might be the D (5 bases). The V and J ends lost 0 bases and 1 base respectively, with 7 bases between them. The CDR3 has 14 amino acids. The germline V gene has CDR1 SGHNT and CDR2 YENEEA. CDR3: CASSLDPGSYEQYF. The CDR3 DNA reads TGTGCCAGCAGCTTAGATCCGGGATCCTACGAGCAGTACTTC. The variable domain in full, with the rest retrieved from reference TRBV11-3 and TRBJ2-7, is EAGVVQSPRYKIIEKKQPVAFWCNPISGHNTLYWYLQNLGQGPELLIRYENEEAVDDSQLPKDRFSAERLKGVDSTLKIQPAELGDSAVYLCASSLDPGSYEQYFGPGTRLTVT.

V is TRBV5-6 and J is TRBJ1-2; 8 positions match TRBD1. CDR3 length: 13 amino acids. Germline lookup yields CDR1 SGHDT and CDR2 YYEEEE. V gave up 3 bases and J gave up 6 bases; unmatched junction bases: 4. The CDR3 DNA reads TGTGCCAGCAGCTCCGGACAGGGTGATGGCTACACCTTC. Encoded protein: CASSSGQGDGYTF.

This clone showed up just a few times. The V gene is TRBV2, the J gene TRBJ1-4; 8 bases agree with TRBD1. Germline V gives CDR1 SNHLY, CDR2 FYNNEI. Losses at the gene ends were 3 bases for V and 3 bases for J; bases not matched to a gene: 3. This CDR3 contains 15 residues. The CDR3 nucleotides read TGTGCCAGCAGTGAGGCGGGACAGGCTAATGAAAAACTGTTTTTT. Translation gives CASSEAGQANEKLFF. The variable domain in full, completed from reference TRBV2 and TRBJ1-4, reads EPEVTQTPSHQVTQMGQEVILRCVPISNHLYFYWYRQILGQKVEFLVSFYNNEISEKSEIFDDQFSVERPDGSNFTLKIRSTKLEDSAMYFCASSEAGQANEKLFFGSGTQLSVL.

The rearrangement joins TRBV19 to TRBJ2-4, with 15 bases fitting TRBD2. This CDR3 is built from 17 residues. With 3 bases clipped from V and 5 bases from J, the junction kept 5 bases outside the gene matches. Germline V gives CDR1 LNHDA, CDR2 SQIVND (reference sequence). CDR3 protein: CASSIGTSGGPQNIQYF. Written as DNA, the CDR3 is TGTGCCAGTAGTATCGGGACTAGCGGGGGGCCCCAAAACATTCAGTACTTC.

CDR3 protein: CASSRGEANYGYTF. CDR3 nucleotide sequence: TGTGCCAGCAGCCGCGGGGAGGCTAACTATGGCTACACCTTC. The V gene is TRBV7-9, the J gene TRBJ1-2; the D is unclear. Looked up from germline, CDR1 is SEHNR and CDR2 is FQNEAQ (reference sequence). The CDR3 length is 14 residues. Trimming left V 5 bases short and J 0 bases short, with 10 bases between.

CDR3 in amino acids: CASSYQQSYEQYF. The CDR3 bases are TGTGCCAGCAGTTACCAACAGTCCTACGAGCAGTACTTC. The V and J genes are TRBV6-6 and TRBJ2-7, with D unclear. The CDR3 runs to 13 residues. Trimming pared 2 bases from V and 1 base from J, leaving 6 bases between. Per germline, CDR1 MNHNY and CDR2 SVGAGI (reference sequence).